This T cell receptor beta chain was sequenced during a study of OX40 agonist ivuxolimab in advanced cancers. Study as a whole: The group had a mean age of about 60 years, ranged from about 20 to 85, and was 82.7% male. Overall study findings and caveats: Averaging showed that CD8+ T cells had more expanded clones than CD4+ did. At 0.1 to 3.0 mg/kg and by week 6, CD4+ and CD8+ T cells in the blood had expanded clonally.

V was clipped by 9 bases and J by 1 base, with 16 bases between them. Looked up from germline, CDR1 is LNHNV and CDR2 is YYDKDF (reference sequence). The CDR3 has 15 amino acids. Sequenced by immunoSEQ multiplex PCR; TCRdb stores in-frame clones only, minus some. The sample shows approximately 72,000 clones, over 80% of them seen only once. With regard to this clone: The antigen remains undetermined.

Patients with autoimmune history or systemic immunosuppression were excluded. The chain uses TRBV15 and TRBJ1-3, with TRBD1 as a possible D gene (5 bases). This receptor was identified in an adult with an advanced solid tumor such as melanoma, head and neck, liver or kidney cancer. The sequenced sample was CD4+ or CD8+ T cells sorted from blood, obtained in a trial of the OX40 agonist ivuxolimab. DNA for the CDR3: TGTGCCACGACCGCTTTCGGGGCGTCTGGAAACACCATATATTTT. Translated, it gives CATTAFGASGNTIYF.